Presented here are 11 T cell receptor beta chains from one specimen sequenced in a study of cytomegalovirus exposure and HLA in healthy donors. Primers for the PCR totalled 60 Vbeta and 13 Jbeta. Produced via immunoSEQ multiplex PCR; TCRdb's table is partial and in-frame only. The sample shows around 150,000 clones, about three quarters of them seen only once. Sequenced: PBMCs. These receptors all stem from a woman in her thirties in good health and CMV-seronegative.

The rearrangement uses TRBV2 and TRBJ2-5, with 8 nucleotides matching TRBD1. Gene TRBJ2-7 matches the end of the DNA better, so the J call may be wrong. Per the germline V gene, CDR1 is SNHLY and CDR2 is FYNNEI. The CDR3 is made up of 15 amino acids. The DNA for the CDR3 is TGTGCCAGCAGTTTCAACAGGGGGGAATCCTACGAGCAGTACTTC. Translating it yields CASSFNRGESYEQYF.

Concerning this clone itself: A junction boundary mismatches the germline segment, possibly from a read error. V and J are TRBV30 and TRBJ1-4; 7 bases agree with TRBD1. Germline V gene data show CDR1 as GTSNPN and CDR2 as SVGIG (reference sequence). This CDR3 contains 13 residues. CDR3 bases: TGTGCCGGGAGACAGGGCAGGAATGAAAAACTGTTTTTT. Translation: CAGRQGRNEKLFF.

A single count supports this clone. V gene TRBV23-1 combines with J gene TRBJ1-2; a possible D gene is TRBD1 (5 bases). TRBV23-1 has ORF status, its function being uncertain. The V and J ends lost 4 bases and 8 bases respectively, with 23 bases between them. CDR3 length equals 16 residues. CDR3 DNA: TGCGCCAGCAGTCCCCGTAGTGACAGCCACCCAAAGGGCTACACCTTC. Protein product: CASSPRSDSHPKGYTF.

The chain links TRBV5-5 to TRBJ1-1; no clear D gene. Trimming pared 0 bases from V and 1 base from J, leaving 10 bases between. This CDR3 region has 15 residues. The germline CDR1 and CDR2 sequences are SGHKS and YYEKEE (reference sequence). DNA of the CDR3: TGTGCCAGCAGCTTGGGTTGGGCGGGGAACACTGAAGCTTTCTTT. Its translation: CASSLGWAGNTEAFF.

This chain joins TRBV6-1 and TRBJ2-7; tentative D call: TRBD2 (7 bases). V was trimmed by 1 base and J by 0 bases, leaving 10 bases between them. The CDR3 spans 15 residues. Germline loops: CDR1 MNHNS, CDR2 SASEGT. In DNA, the CDR3 is TGTGCCAGCAGTGAAGGGCGGGGGCCCTCCTACGAGCAGTACTTC. This gives the protein CASSEGRGPSYEQYF.

This clone showed up just a few times. V gene TRBV30 combines with J gene TRBJ1-4, with D possibly matching TRBD1 (6 bases). CDR1 is GTSNPN and CDR2 is SVGIG in the germline V gene (reference sequence). With 0 bases removed from V and 8 bases from J, the gap between germline ends came to 13 bases. This CDR3 is built from 14 residues. CDR3 DNA: TGTGCCTGGAGTGTAGGGGGGGCGGAAGAAAAACTGTTTTTT. It is translated as CAWSVGGAEEKLFF.

The J gene is TRBJ1-2, the V gene TRBV7-9; 7 bases line up with TRBD1. The CDR3 is made up of 14 amino acids. CDR1 is SEHNR and CDR2 is FQNEAQ in the germline V gene (reference sequence). V was pared by 5 bases and J by 3 bases, with 6 bases of the junction left unmatched. The CDR3 DNA follows: TGTGCCAGCAGCCCCCGACAGGGAGACTATGGCTACACCTTC. Translating gives CASSPRQGDYGYTF. Together with reference TRBV7-9 and TRBJ1-2, the CDR3 gives the full variable domain: DTGVSQNPRHKITKRGQNVTFRCDPISEHNRLYWYRQTLGQGPEFLTYFQNEAQLEKSRLLSDRFSAERPKGSFSTLEIQRTEQGDSAMYLCASSPRQGDYGYTFGSGTRLTVV.

This chain uses TRBV5-1 with TRBJ1-3, with a weak D call TRBD1 (6 bases). The germline gives CDR1 SGHRS, CDR2 YFSETQ. The CDR3 totals 14 residues. Trimming took off 3 bases at V and 6 bases at J, with 13 bases between the two ends. CDR3 bases: TGCGCCAGCAGCTACGGTCAGGGGCTAAACACCATATATTTT. Amino acids: CASSYGQGLNTIYF.

The rearrangement links TRBV6-1 to TRBJ2-1, with D tentatively TRBD2 (5 bases). The CDR3 has 15 residues. Germline V lookup: CDR1 MNHNS, CDR2 SASEGT. Trimming took 2 bases from V and 4 from J, leaving 12 bases between them. The CDR3 DNA reads as TGTGCCAGCAGTGAAAGGACTCTTGATTACAATGAGCAGTTCTTC. It codes for CASSERTLDYNEQFF.

V gene TRBV30 combines with J gene TRBJ1-3; 8 nucleotides match TRBD1. The CDR3 loop spans 13 amino acids. Germline lookup yields CDR1 GTSNPN and CDR2 SVGIG (reference sequence). V lost 2 bases and J lost 8; bases outside the gene matches: 5. For the CDR3, the DNA is TGTGCCTGGAGTTGGACAGGGACGGACACCATATATTTT. This sequence encodes CAWSWTGTDTIYF.

This clone was seen a few times. The V call is TRBV9, the J call TRBJ2-5; 7 bases line up with TRBD1. The CDR3 length is 15 residues. Trimming at V came to 0 bases and at J to 4 bases, leaving 6 bases not matched to a gene. Germline CDR1 is SGDLS and CDR2 is YYNGEE. DNA for the CDR3: TGTGCCAGCAGCGTAGGTCTCGCAGGGGGAGAGACCCAGTACTTC. It encodes CASSVGLAGGETQYF.